The clone carrying this T cell receptor beta chain was seen a single time. The sample originates from a study of blood T cell repertoires in COVID-19. Study context: T cells, B-cell-depleted T cells, or PBMCs provided the cDNA or gDNA that served as material.

Trimming took 5 bases from V and 1 from J, leaving 11 bases between them. In germline, CDR1 is SGHVS, CDR2 FQNEAQ. The CDR3 is 14 residues long. TCRdb keeps only in-frame clones here, not all; method: immunoSEQ multiplex PCR. The table has roughly 200,000 clones, roughly nine tenths seen once. Participant-given clinical history determined each cohort assignment. The V call is TRBV7-8, the J call TRBJ1-1; D not resolved. This clonotype was obtained from a woman aged 45-65 years in a cohort exposed to, infected with or recovered from COVID-19 (not recorded which). Sequences were obtained from PBMCs or T cells enriched from blood (not recorded which). CDR3 nucleotides: TGTGCCAGCAGCCAAAACATTCAGAACACTGAAGCTTTCTTT. Protein: CASSQNIQNTEAFF.